This entry features one T cell receptor (beta chain) sequence. Its specificity is unknown. This sample was taken from a study of T-cell memory formation after mild COVID-19. Study-wide results and limits: Clones shrinking from day 15 to 85 showed even CD4/CD8 mixes; later expanders tilted CD4+.

Using its own MiXCR run on the 5' RACE reads, TCRdb lists one record per CDR3 protein. Of hundreds of thousands of distinct CDR3 sequences in the sample, roughly 25% were seen once. The germline gives CDR1 DFQATT, CDR2 SNEGSKA (reference sequence). The CDR3 has 11 residues. Input material: PBMCs or a T cell subset sorted from them (not recorded which). The origin of this receptor is an adult woman who had mild COVID-19 (a few samples of this study predate the infection). Cell type and time point are not known. This rearrangement joins TRBV20-1 to TRBJ2-7; a weak D match, TRBD2 (6 bases). The CDR3 here is CSGGPVYEQYF. For the CDR3, the DNA is TGCAGCGGGGGTCCTGTGTACGAGCAGTACTTC.